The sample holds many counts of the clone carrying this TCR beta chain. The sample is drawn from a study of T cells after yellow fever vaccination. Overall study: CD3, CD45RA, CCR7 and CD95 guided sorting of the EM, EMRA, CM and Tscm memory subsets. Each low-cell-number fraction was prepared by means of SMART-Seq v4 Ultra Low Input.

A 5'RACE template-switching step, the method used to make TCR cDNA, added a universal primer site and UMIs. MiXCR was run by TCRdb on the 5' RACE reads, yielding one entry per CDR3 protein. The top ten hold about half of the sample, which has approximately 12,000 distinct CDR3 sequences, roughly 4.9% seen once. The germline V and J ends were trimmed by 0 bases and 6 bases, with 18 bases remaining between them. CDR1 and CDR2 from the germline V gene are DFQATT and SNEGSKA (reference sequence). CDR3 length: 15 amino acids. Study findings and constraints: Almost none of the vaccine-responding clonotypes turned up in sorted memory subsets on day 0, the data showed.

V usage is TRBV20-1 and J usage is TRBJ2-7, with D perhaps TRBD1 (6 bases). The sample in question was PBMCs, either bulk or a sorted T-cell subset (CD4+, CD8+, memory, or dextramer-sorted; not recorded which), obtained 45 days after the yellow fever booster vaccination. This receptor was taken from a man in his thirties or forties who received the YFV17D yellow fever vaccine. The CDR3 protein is CSARDGTFGVGEQYF. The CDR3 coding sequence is TGCAGTGCTAGAGATGGGACATTTGGGGTAGGCGAGCAGTACTTC.